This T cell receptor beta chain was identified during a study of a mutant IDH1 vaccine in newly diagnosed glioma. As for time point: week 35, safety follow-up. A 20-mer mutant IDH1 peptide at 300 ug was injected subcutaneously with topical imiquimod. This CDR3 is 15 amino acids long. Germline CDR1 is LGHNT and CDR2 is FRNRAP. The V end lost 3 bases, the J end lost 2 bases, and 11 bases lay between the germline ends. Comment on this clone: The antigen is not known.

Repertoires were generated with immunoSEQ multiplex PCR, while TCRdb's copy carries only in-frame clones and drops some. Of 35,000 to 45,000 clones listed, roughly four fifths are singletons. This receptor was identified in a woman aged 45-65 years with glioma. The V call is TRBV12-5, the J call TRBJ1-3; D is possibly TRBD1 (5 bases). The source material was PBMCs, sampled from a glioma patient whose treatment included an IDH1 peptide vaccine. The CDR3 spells CASGLPPGTGNTIYF. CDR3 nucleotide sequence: TGTGCTAGTGGTTTACCTCCAGGGACTGGAAACACCATATATTTT.